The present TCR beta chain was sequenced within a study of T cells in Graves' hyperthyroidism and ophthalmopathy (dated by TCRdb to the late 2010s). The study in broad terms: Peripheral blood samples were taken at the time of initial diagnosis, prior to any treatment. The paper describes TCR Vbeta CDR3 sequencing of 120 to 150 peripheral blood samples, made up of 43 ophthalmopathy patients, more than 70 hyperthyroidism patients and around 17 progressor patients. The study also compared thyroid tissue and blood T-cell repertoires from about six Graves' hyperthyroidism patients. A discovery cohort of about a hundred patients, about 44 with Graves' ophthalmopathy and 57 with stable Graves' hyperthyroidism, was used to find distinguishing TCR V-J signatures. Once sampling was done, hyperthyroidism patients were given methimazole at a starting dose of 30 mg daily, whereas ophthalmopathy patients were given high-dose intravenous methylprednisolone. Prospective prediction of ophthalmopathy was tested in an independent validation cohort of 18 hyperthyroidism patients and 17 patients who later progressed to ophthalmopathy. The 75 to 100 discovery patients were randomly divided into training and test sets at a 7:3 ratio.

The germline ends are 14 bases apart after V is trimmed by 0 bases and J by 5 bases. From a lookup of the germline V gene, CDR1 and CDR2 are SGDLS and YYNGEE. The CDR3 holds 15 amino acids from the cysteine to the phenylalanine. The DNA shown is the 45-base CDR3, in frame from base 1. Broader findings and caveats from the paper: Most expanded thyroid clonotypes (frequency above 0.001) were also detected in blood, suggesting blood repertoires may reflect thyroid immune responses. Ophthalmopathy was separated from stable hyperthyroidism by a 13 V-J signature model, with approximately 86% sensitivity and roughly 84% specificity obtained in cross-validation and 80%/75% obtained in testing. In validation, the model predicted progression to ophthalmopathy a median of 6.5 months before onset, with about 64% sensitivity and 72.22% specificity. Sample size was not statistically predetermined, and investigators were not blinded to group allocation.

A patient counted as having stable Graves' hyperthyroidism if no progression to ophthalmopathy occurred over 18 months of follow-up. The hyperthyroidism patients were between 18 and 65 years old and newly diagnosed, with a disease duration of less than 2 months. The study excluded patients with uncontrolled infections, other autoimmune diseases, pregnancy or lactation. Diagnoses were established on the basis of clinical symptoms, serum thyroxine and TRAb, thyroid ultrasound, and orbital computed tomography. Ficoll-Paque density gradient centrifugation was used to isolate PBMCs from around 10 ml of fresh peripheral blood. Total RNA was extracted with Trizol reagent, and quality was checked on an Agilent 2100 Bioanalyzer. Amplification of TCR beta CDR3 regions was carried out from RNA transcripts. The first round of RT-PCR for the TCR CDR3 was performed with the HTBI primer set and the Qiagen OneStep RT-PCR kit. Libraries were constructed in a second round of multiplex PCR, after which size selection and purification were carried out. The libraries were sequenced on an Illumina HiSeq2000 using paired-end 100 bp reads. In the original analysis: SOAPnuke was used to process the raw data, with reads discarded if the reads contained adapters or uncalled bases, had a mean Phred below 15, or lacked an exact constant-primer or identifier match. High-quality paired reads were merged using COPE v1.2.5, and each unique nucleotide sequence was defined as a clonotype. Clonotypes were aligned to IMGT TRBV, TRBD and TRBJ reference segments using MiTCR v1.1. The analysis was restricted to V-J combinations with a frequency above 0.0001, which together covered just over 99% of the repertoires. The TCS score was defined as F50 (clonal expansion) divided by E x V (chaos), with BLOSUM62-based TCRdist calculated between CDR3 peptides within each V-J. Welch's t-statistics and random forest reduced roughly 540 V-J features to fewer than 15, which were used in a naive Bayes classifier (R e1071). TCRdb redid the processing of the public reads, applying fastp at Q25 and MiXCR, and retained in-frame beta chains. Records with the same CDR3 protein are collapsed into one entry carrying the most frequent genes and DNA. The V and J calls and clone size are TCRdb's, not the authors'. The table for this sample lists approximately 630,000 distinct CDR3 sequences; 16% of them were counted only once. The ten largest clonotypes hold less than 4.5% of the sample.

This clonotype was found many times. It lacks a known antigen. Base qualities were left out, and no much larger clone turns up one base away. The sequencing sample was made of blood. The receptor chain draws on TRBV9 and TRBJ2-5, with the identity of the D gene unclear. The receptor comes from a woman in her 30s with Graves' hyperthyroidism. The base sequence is TGTGCCAGCAGCGTAGATGGGTCTGGGTTGGAGACCCAGTACTTC. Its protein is CASSVDGSGLETQYF.